This entry concerns a single T cell receptor (beta chain). Its antigen remains unknown. These data originate in a study of vaccination and CD4 T cells after COVID-19. Cultured CD4+ T cells had their DNA profiled by the Oncomine TCR Beta short-read assay. From the PCR reads, TCRdb called clonotypes with MiXCR, one entry per CDR3 protein. Of under 10,000 distinct CDR3 sequences listed, 45% to 50% are singletons. Treatment: roughly 10-day PBMC culture with coronavirus spike peptide pools or control peptides (ViraFEST assay). What was sequenced was CD4+ T cells from blood, cultured in vitro. This sequence was found in a human donor who had recovered from COVID-19.

This CDR3 is CASSYFEKLFF. DNA of the CDR3: TGTGCCAGCAGTTACTTCGAAAAACTGTTTTTT. The chain carries TRBV6-5 and TRBJ1-4; D is ambiguous. The length of the CDR3 is 11 residues. V lost 1 base, J lost 8 bases, and 2 bases lay in between. The germline V gene has CDR1 MNHEY and CDR2 SVGAGI.